The T cell receptor (beta chain) described here comes from a study of T cells after yellow fever vaccination. This CDR3 has 14 amino acids. Germline CDR1 and CDR2: ENHRY and SYGVKD. Overall study findings and caveats: Researchers report a weaker secondary response that nonetheless peaked faster, day 5 versus 15. Detected again after the booster were most primary-vaccination clones, at 95% to 96% CD4 and 88% CD8. A small share of clonotypes appeared in both CD4 and CD8 compartments.

TCRdb itself ran the 5' RACE reads through MiXCR, one entry per CDR3 protein. The sample yields 350,000 to 450,000 distinct CDR3 sequences, over 5% seen once. In this sample, this clonotype turned up a few times. Its target is not known. The sample here was PBMCs, taken 5 days after the yellow fever booster vaccination. This clonotype originated in a man aged 25-45 years who received the YFV17D yellow fever vaccine. This rearrangement joins TRBV10-3 to TRBJ1-2; tentative D call: TRBD1 (6 bases). CDR3 sequence reads: CATKQGSTNYGYTF. The CDR3 nucleotides are TGTGCGACTAAGCAGGGGAGTACTAACTATGGCTACACCTTC.